This T cell receptor beta chain was captured in a study of long-term antiretroviral therapy in people with HIV. Findings and caveats of the study: Older ART regimens may have been in use when blood was drawn between the mid-2000s and the late 2010s. Repertoires with HIV possessed tighter CDR3 length spans than those of controls. ART was followed by higher diversity that remained below transplant donor controls.

With respect to this clone: Its target is not known.

Survey-level resolution applied to immunoSEQ assay v3.0. The data were produced by immunoSEQ multiplex PCR, yet TCRdb's version contains in-frame clones alone and is incomplete. The table includes tens of thousands of clones, approximately 90% detected once. Trimming at V came to 4 bases and at J to 3 bases, leaving 6 bases not matched to a gene. This CDR3 spans 15 amino acids. The V gene's germline CDR1 is MDHEN and CDR2 SYDVKM. PBMC samples from each donor numbered at least one pre-ART and at least two post-ART. The source material was unsorted PBMCs, sampled 1.8 years after starting antiretroviral therapy. J is TRBJ2-3 and V is TRBV28; 8 nucleotides agree with TRBD2. This TCR was sampled from a woman aged 18 to 35 with HIV. The CDR3 DNA follows: TGTGCCAGCAGTTCACTAGCGGAGGAAACAGATACGCAGTATTTT. It specifies CASSSLAEETDTQYF. The full variable domain, in which reference TRBV28 and TRBJ2-3 provide the parts outside the CDR3, is DVKVTQSSRYLVKRTGEKVFLECVQDMDHENMFWYRQDPGLGLRLIYFSYDVKMKEKGDIPEGYSVSREKKERFSLILESASTNQTSMYLCASSSLAEETDTQYFGPGTRLTVL.